The clone carrying this T cell receptor beta chain occurred once. This specimen includes other DNA sequences encoding the same CDR3. Trimming took off 2 bases at V and 4 bases at J, with 8 bases between the two ends. This CDR3 spans 12 amino acids. Germline V CDR1 and CDR2: GTSNPN, SVGIG (reference sequence). This sample is drawn from a study of blood T cell repertoires in COVID-19. The overall study: Samples of COVID-19 (acute and convalescent) were obtained from the United States, Italy and Spain.

Per the original methods: Quantification of nucleated cells was approximated via reference gene primer amplification. Data came from immunoSEQ multiplex PCR; TCRdb stores just in-frame clones and leaves some out. The V and J calls and the clone size are those of that table, but D and trimming were determined from the DNA. The sample has around 370,000 clones, around nine tenths seen once; the top ten hold 6% to 8.5%. Seattle cases were enrolled at active infection and followed longitudinally. What was sequenced was peripheral blood. V and J are TRBV30 and TRBJ1-1, with D perhaps TRBD1 (5 bases). The clonotype comes from a woman in her seventies with COVID-19, enrolled during active disease. The CDR3, as DNA: TGTGCCTGGAGTCGGCAGGGCACTGAAGCTTTCTTT. Its protein product is CAWSRQGTEAFF.